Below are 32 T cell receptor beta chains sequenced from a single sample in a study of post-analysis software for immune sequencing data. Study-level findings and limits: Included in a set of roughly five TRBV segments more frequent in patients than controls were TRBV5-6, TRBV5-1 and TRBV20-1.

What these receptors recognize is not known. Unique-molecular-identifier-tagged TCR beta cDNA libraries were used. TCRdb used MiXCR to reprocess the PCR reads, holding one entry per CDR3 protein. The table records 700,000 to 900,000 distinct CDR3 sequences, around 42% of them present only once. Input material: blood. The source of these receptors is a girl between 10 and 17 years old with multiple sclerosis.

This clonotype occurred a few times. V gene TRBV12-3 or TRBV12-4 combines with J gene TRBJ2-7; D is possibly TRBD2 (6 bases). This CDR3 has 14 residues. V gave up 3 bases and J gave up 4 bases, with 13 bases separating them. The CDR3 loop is CASSLSSAQYEQYF. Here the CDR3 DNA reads TGTGCCAGCAGTTTGTCTAGCGCCCAATACGAGCAGTACTTC.

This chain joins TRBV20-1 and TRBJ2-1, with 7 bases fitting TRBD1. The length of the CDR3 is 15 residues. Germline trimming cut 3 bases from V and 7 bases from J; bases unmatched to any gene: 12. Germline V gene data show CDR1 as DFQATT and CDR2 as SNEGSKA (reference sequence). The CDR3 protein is CSASSLDRDRNEQFF. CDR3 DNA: TGCAGTGCTAGCAGTCTTGACCGGGACAGAAATGAGCAGTTCTTC.

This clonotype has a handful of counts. Here the CDR3 DNA reads TGCAGTGCTACCAGCGGGACTAGCACAGATACGCAGTATTTT. Its translation: CSATSGTSTDTQYF. The gene calls are TRBV20-1 and TRBJ2-3; TRBD2 matches 7 bases. Losses at the gene ends were 4 bases for V and 0 bases for J; bases not matched to a gene: 4. This CDR3 region has 14 residues. Germline lookup yields CDR1 DFQATT and CDR2 SNEGSKA (reference sequence).

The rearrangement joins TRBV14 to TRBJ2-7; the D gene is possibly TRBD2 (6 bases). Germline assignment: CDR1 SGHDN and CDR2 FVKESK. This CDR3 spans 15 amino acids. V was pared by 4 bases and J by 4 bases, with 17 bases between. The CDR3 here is CASSRKTSKGYEQYF. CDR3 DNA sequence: TGTGCCAGCAGCCGGAAAACTAGCAAAGGGTACGAGCAGTACTTC.

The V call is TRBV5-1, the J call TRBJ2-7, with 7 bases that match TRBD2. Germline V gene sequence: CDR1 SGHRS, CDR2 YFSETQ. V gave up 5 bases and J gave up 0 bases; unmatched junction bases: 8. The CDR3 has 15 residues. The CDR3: CASRSGLGGSYEQYF. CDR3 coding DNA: TGCGCCAGCAGATCCGGACTAGGCGGCTCCTACGAGCAGTACTTC.

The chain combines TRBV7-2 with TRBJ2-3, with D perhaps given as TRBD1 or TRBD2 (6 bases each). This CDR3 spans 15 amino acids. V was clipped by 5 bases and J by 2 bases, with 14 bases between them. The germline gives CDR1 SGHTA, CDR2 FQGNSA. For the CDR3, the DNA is TGTGCCAGCAGCCCCGCCCCGGGGGCCACAGATACGCAGTATTTT. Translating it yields CASSPAPGATDTQYF.

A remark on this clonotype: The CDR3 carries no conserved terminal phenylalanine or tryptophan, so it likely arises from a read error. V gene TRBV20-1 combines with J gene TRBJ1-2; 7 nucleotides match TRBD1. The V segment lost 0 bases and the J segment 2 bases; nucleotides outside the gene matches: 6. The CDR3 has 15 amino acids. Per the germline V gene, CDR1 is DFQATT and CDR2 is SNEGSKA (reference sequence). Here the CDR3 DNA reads TGCAGTGCTAGAGAGGGACAGTACAGAAACTATGGCTACACCTGC. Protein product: CSAREGQYRNYGYTC.

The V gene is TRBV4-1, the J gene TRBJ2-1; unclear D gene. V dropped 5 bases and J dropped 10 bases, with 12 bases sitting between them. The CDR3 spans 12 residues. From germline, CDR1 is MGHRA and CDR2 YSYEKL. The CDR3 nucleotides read TGCGCCAGCAGCTTCGGCGAACTCGAGCAGTTCTTC. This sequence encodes CASSFGELEQFF.

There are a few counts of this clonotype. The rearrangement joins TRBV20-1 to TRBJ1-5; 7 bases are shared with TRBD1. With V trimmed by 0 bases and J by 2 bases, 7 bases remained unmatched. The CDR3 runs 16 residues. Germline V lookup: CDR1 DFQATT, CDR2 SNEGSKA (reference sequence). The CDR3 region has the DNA TGCAGTGCTAGAGATCGCGGGGGGACAGGCAATCAGCCCCAGCATTTT. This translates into CSARDRGGTGNQPQHF.

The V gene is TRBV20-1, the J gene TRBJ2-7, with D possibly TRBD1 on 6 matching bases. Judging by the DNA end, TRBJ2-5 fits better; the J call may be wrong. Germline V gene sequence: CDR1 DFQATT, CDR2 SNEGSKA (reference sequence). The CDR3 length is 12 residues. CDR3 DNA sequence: TGCAGTGCCTGGGGACAACAAGAGACCCAGTACTTC. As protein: CSAWGQQETQYF.

The CDR3 nucleotides read TGTGCCACCAGCAGAGAATCGGAAGGGGAGGACTATGGCTACACCTTC. Encoded protein: CATSRESEGEDYGYTF. This sequence joins TRBV15 and TRBJ1-2, with D tentatively TRBD1 (5 bases). CDR3 length: 16 amino acids. Germline loops: CDR1 LNHNV, CDR2 YYDKDF (reference sequence). V was cut by 0 bases and J by 3 bases, with 14 bases left in between.

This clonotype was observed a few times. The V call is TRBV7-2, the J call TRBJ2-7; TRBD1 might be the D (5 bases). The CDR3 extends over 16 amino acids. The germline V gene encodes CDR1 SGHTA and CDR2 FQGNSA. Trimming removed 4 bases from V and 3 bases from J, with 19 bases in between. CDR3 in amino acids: CASSSPDRVGFYEQYF. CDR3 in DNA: TGTGCCAGCAGCTCCCCAGACAGAGTTGGCTTCTACGAGCAGTACTTC.

The DNA for the CDR3 is TGTGCCAGCAGTGAAAACGGGAGGGCCGAGCAGTACTTC. Its protein is CASSENGRAEQYF. The genes are TRBV2 and TRBJ2-7; the match to TRBD2 covers 8 bases. After removal of 2 bases from V and 6 bases from J, the junction contained 3 bases not matched to a gene. Germline assignment: CDR1 SNHLY and CDR2 FYNNEI. CDR3 length equals 13 residues.

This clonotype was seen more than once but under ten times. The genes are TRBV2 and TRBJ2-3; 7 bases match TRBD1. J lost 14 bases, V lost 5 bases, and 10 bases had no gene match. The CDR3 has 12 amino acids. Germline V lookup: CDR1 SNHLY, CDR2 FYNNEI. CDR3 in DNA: TGTGCCAGCAGTCCCCAGGGGGAATACAGGTATTTT. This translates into CASSPQGEYRYF.

This CDR3 is CASRDYTRGMRLAGTDTQYF. The CDR3 DNA reads as TGTGCCAGCAGAGATTACACCAGAGGGATGCGACTAGCGGGCACAGATACGCAGTATTTT. The chain is built from TRBV27 and TRBJ2-3, with 9 bases fitting TRBD2. The germline CDR1 and CDR2 sequences are MNHEY and SMNVEV (reference sequence). Trimming cost V 6 bases and J 1 base; bases outside gene matches: 20. The CDR3 contains 20 residues.

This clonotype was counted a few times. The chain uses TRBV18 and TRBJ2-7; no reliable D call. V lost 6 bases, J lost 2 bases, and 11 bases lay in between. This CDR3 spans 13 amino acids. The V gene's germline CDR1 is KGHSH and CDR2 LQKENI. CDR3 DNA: TGTGCCAGCTCGCCCCGATTAACCTACGAGCAGTACTTC. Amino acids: CASSPRLTYEQYF. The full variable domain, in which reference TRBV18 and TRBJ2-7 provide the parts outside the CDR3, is NAGVMQNPRHLVRRRGQEARLRCSPMKGHSHVYWYRQLPEEGLKFMVYLQKENIIDESGMPKERFSAEFPKEGPSILRIQQVVRGDSAAYFCASSPRLTYEQYFGPGTRLTVT.

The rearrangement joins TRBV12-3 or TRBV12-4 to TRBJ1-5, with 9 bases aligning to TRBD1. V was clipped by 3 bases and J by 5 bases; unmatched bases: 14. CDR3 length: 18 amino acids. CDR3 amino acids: CASSLTVGTGSMDQPQHF. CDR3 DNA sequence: TGTGCCAGCAGTTTGACAGTCGGGACAGGGTCGATGGATCAGCCCCAGCATTTT.

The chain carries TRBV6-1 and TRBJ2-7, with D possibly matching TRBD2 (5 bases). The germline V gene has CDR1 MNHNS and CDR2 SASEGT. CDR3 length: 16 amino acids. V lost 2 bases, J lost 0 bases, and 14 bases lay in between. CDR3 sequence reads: CASSELERISSYEQYF. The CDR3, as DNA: TGTGCCAGCAGTGAATTGGAGCGGATAAGCTCCTACGAGCAGTACTTC.

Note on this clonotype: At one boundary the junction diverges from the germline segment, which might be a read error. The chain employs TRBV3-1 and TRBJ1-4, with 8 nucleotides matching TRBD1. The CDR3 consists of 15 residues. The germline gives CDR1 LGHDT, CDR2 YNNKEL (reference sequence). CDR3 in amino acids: CASNQPGTGTEKLFF. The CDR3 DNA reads TGTGCCAGCAACCAACCAGGGACAGGAACCGAAAAACTGTTTTTT.

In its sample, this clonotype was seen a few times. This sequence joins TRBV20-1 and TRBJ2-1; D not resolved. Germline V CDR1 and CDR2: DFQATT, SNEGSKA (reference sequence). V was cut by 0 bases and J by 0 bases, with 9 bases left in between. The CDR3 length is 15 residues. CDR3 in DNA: TGCAGTGCTAGAGATGGGTTAAGCTCCTACAATGAGCAGTTCTTC. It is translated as CSARDGLSSYNEQFF.

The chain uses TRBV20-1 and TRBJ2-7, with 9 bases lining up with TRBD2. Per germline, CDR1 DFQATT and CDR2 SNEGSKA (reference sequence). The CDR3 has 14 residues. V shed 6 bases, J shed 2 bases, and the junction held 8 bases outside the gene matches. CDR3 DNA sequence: TGCAGTGCCCGAGGGGCTAGCGGGGCCTACGAGCAGTACTTC. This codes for CSARGASGAYEQYF.

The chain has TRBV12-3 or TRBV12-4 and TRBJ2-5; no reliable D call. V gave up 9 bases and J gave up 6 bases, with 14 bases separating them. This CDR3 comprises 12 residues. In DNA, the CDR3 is TGTGCCAGTCGTTTAAAGAGGCAGACCCAGTACTTC. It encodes CASRLKRQTQYF.

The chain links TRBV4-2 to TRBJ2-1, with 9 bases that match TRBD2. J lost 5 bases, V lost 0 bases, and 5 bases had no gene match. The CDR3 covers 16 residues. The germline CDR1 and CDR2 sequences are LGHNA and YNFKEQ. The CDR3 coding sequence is TGTGCCAGCAGCCAAGACTGGACTAGCGCAAACAATGAGCAGTTCTTC. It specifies CASSQDWTSANNEQFF.

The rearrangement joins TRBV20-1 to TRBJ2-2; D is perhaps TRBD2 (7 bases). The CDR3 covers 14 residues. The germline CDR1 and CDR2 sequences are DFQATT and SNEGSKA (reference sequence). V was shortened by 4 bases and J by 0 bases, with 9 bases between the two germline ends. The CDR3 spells CSATGGPNTGELFF. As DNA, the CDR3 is TGCAGTGCTACGGGGGGCCCGAACACCGGGGAGCTGTTTTTT.

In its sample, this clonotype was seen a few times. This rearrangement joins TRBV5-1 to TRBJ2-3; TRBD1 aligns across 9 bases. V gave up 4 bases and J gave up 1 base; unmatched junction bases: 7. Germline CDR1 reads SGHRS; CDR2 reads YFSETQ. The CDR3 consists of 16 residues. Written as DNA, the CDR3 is TGCGCCAGCAGCGAGGGACAGGGCTTCGGCACAGATACGCAGTATTTT. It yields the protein CASSEGQGFGTDTQYF.

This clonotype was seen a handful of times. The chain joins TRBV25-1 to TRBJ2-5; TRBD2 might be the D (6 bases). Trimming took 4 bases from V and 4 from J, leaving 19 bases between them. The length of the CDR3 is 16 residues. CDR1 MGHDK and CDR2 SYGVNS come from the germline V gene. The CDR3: CASSGPAEGLGETQYF. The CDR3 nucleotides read TGTGCCAGCAGTGGGCCTGCGGAGGGCCTGGGAGAGACCCAGTACTTC. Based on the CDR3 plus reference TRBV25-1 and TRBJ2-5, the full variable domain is EADIYQTPRYLVIGTGKKITLECSQTMGHDKMYWYQQDPGMELHLIHYSYGVNSTEKGDLSSESTVSRIRTEHFPLTLESARPSHTSQYLCASSGPAEGLGETQYFGPGTRLLVL.

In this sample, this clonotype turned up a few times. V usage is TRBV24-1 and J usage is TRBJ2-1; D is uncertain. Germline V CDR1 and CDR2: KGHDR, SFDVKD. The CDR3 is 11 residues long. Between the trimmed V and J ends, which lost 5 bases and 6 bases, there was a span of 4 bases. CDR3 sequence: CATSVGNEQFF. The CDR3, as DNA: TGTGCCACCAGTGTCGGCAATGAGCAGTTCTTC.

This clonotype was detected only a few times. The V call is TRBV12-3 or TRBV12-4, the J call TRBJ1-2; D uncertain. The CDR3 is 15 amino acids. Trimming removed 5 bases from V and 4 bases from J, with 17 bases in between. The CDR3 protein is CASSLTPRRTYGYTF. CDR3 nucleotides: TGTGCCAGCAGTCTTACGCCCCGCAGAACCTATGGCTACACCTTC.

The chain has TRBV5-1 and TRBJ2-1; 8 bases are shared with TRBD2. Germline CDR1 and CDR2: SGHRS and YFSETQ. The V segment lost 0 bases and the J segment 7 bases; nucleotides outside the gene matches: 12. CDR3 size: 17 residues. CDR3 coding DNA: TGCGCCAGCAGCTTGGACGGAGCGAGCGGGAGTGGAAATGAGCAGTTCTTC. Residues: CASSLDGASGSGNEQFF.

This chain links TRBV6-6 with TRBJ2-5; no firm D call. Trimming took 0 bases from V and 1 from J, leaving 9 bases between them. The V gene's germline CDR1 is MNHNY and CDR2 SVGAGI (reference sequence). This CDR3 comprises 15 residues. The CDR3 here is CASSYSSVRQETQYF. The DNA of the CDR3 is TGTGCCAGCAGTTACTCGAGCGTCCGCCAAGAGACCCAGTACTTC.

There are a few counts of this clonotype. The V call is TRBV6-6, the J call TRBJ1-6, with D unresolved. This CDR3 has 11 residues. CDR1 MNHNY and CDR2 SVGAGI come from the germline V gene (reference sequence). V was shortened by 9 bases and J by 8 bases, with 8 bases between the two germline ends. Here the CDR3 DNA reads TGTGCCAGTAAAGGAGATTCACCCCTCCACTTT. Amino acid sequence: CASKGDSPLHF.

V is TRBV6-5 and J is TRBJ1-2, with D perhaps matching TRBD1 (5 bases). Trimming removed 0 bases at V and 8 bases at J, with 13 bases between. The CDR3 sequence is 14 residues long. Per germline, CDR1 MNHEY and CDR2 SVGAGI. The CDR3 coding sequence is TGTGCCAGCAGTTACTCAGGTCTGGGGGGAGGCTACACCTTC. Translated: CASSYSGLGGGYTF.